Listed here are 29 T cell receptor beta chains from one sample, sequenced in a study of blood T cell repertoires in COVID-19 (dated by TCRdb to 2020 to 2022). Preparation of the library involved the immunoSEQ multiplex PCR assay. TCRdb carries this immuneACCESS record with in-frame sequences only. Its versions omit some clonotypes, under half of them owing to an unresolved V gene in the studies checked, with the rest unexplained. The sample table records tens of thousands of clones; roughly 78% of these occur just once. The ten largest clones represent 0.95% to 1.5% of the sample. Sequenced sample: peripheral blood. These receptors were taken from a woman aged 80 or over with acute or convalescent COVID-19.

The count of this clone is one. The genes are TRBV28 and TRBJ1-5; 9 bases match TRBD1. Trimming at V came to 11 bases and at J to 1 base, leaving 6 bases not matched to a gene. Germline V gene lookup returns CDR1 MDHEN and CDR2 SYDVKM. The CDR3 is 14 residues long. CDR3 in amino acids: CAATGGLSNQPQHF. The CDR3 DNA reads TGTGCCGCTACAGGGGGCCTGAGCAATCAGCCCCAGCATTTT.

V is TRBV3-1 (or the pseudogene TRBV3-2) and J is TRBJ1-4; D gene ambiguous. The CDR3 consists of 15 residues. Germline V gene sequence: CDR1 LGHDT, CDR2 YNNKEL (reference sequence). V was shortened by 6 bases and J by 0 bases, with 11 bases between the two germline ends. The CDR3 coding sequence is TGTGCCAGCAGGGACTCCGGGACAACTAATGAAAAACTGTTTTTT. This codes for CASRDSGTTNEKLFF.

The gene calls are TRBV5-1 and TRBJ1-1; D call uncertain. The length of the CDR3 is 18 residues. Between the trimmed V and J ends, which lost 0 bases and 1 base, there was a span of 19 bases. Germline lookup yields CDR1 SGHRS and CDR2 YFSETQ. The CDR3 protein is CASSLVPYNREANTEAFF. CDR3 DNA sequence: TGCGCCAGCAGCTTGGTACCTTACAACCGGGAGGCGAACACTGAAGCTTTCTTT.

The chain combines TRBV12-5 with TRBJ1-1, with D uncertain. The CDR3 length is 14 residues. V was shortened by 6 bases and J by 6 bases, with 17 bases between the two germline ends. CDR1 LGHNT and CDR2 FRNRAP come from the germline V gene. The CDR3 loop is CASGQSIAVSEAFF. The CDR3 DNA follows: TGTGCTAGTGGGCAATCTATAGCGGTGTCTGAAGCTTTCTTT.

The rearrangement links TRBV11-2 to TRBJ2-2; perhaps TRBD2 as D (5 bases). The CDR3 runs 18 residues. The germline gives CDR1 SGHAT, CDR2 FQNNGV. Trimming left V 5 bases short and J 0 bases short, with 19 bases between. The CDR3 spells CASSPPYGRGPNTGELFF. CDR3 sequence (DNA): TGTGCCAGCAGCCCGCCATATGGTAGAGGGCCGAACACCGGGGAGCTGTTTTTT.

This clone was detected only a few times. The rearrangement uses TRBV14 and TRBJ2-7; weak D call: TRBD1 (6 bases). Germline V gene lookup returns CDR1 SGHDN and CDR2 FVKESK. V shed 4 bases and J shed 0 bases, with 16 bases lying between them. There are 16 residues in the CDR3. This CDR3 reads CASSRPQGLNSYEQYF. DNA of the CDR3: TGTGCCAGCAGCCGACCCCAGGGGCTAAACTCCTACGAGCAGTACTTC.

The chain is built from TRBV7-2 and TRBJ2-7, with 7 bases lining up with TRBD2. Germline V gene data show CDR1 as SGHTA and CDR2 as FQGNSA. The CDR3 has 15 residues. V lost 0 bases, J lost 4 bases, and 6 bases stayed unmatched. CDR3 residues: CASSLASRGVYEQYF. The CDR3 DNA reads as TGTGCCAGCAGCTTAGCCAGCCGGGGGGTTTACGAGCAGTACTTC.

The gene calls are TRBV5-1 and TRBJ1-2; D perhaps matches TRBD1 (6 bases). The CDR3 has 14 amino acids. The V gene lost 7 bases and the J gene lost 7 bases, with 20 bases spanning the gap. CDR1 is SGHRS, CDR2 YFSETQ, per germline. The CDR3 region has the DNA TGCGCCAGCGCCCAGCAGGGGTTCGAGGGTGGCTACACCTTC. Amino acids: CASAQQGFEGGYTF.

The chain uses TRBV3-1 (or the pseudogene TRBV3-2) and TRBJ2-1; no clear D. Between the trimmed V and J ends, which lost 6 bases and 4 bases, there was a span of 4 bases. The length of the CDR3 is 11 residues. Germline CDR1 and CDR2: LGHDT and YNNKEL (reference sequence). DNA for the CDR3: TGTGCCAGCAGTCTTTACAATGAGCAGTTCTTC. Translating gives CASSLYNEQFF.

This clone was counted only a few times. The rearrangement links TRBV10-1 to TRBJ2-6; D is unresolved. The CDR3 consists of 13 residues. V was trimmed by 6 bases and J by 1 base, leaving 4 bases between them. Germline V gene sequence: CDR1 WNHNN, CDR2 SYGVQD (reference sequence). This CDR3 is CASSFSGANVLTF. The CDR3 DNA reads as TGCGCCAGCAGCTTTTCTGGGGCCAACGTCCTGACTTTC.

The V and J genes are TRBV2 and TRBJ1-5; 7 nucleotides line up with TRBD1. This CDR3 region has 15 residues. Looked up from germline, CDR1 is SNHLY and CDR2 is FYNNEI. Germline trimming cut 1 base from V and 9 bases from J; bases unmatched to any gene: 9. CDR3 sequence (DNA): TGTGCCAGCAGTGAAGGTAGGAGGGGGCCCTTGCCCCAGCATTTT. Residues: CASSEGRRGPLPQHF.

A few counts support this clone. V gene TRBV18 combines with J gene TRBJ1-2, with D uncertain. V was trimmed by 0 bases and J by 4 bases, leaving 12 bases between them. Germline CDR1 and CDR2: KGHSH and LQKENI. This CDR3 region has 15 residues. CDR3 amino acids: CASSPPGSTGYGYTF. In DNA form, the CDR3 reads TGTGCCAGCTCACCACCTGGGTCTACGGGCTATGGCTACACCTTC.

V and J are TRBV9 and TRBJ2-7; 7 bases map to TRBD1. Germline loops: CDR1 SGDLS, CDR2 YYNGEE. Germline trimming cut 4 bases from V and 0 bases from J; bases unmatched to any gene: 4. The CDR3 totals 14 residues. This chain's CDR3 is CASSPQGVSYEQYF. The DNA for the CDR3 is TGTGCCAGCAGCCCCCAGGGGGTCTCCTACGAGCAGTACTTC.

The rearrangement links TRBV6-6 to TRBJ1-1; 7 bases map to TRBD1. Germline values: CDR1 MNHNY, CDR2 SVGAGI (reference sequence). The V gene end was trimmed by 5 bases and the J gene end by 3 bases; junction bases not matched to a gene: 3. The CDR3 loop spans 13 amino acids. The CDR3, as DNA: TGTGCCAGCAGTCAAGACAGGGACACTGAAGCTTTCTTT. It specifies CASSQDRDTEAFF.

The chain uses TRBV4-2 and TRBJ1-1; D is possibly TRBD1 (5 bases). The germline CDR1 and CDR2 sequences are LGHNA and YNFKEQ. The V end lost 1 base, the J end lost 10 bases, and 16 bases lay between the germline ends. The CDR3 sequence is 14 residues long. CDR3 loop: CASSQAGGGLGAFF. In nucleotides, the CDR3 is TGTGCCAGCAGCCAAGCCGGGGGGGGTCTGGGAGCTTTCTTT.

This chain uses TRBV4-1 with TRBJ2-7; the D gene is possibly TRBD2 (7 bases). The CDR3 runs to 13 residues. Trimming took 4 bases from V and 4 from J, leaving 11 bases between them. Germline CDR1 reads MGHRA; CDR2 reads YSYEKL. CDR3 residues: CASSRGGGYEQYF. In DNA form, the CDR3 reads TGCGCCAGCAGCCGAGGGGGGGGATACGAGCAGTACTTC.

This rearrangement joins TRBV6-5 to TRBJ1-2, with 9 positions matching TRBD1. Trimming at V came to 5 bases and at J to 4 bases, leaving 5 bases not matched to a gene. The CDR3 has 14 residues. Germline values: CDR1 MNHEY, CDR2 SVGAGI. The CDR3 DNA follows: TGTGCCAGCAGTACCACGACAGGGGGCTATGGCTACACCTTC. Translated, it gives CASSTTTGGYGYTF.

The sample holds a few counts of this clone. The V call is TRBV19, the J call TRBJ2-1, with TRBD1 matching 10 bases. The J segment lost 8 bases and the V segment lost 6 bases, leaving 13 bases of the junction unmatched. The CDR3 consists of 16 residues. Germline V gene lookup returns CDR1 LNHDA and CDR2 SQIVND (reference sequence). As DNA, the CDR3 is TGTGCCAGTAGCCCCCGGGGACAGGGGCTGGGGGATGAGCAGTTCTTC. Its translation: CASSPRGQGLGDEQFF. The whole variable domain, remainder taken from reference TRBV19 and TRBJ2-1, is DGGITQSPKYLFRKEGQNVTLSCEQNLNHDAMYWYRQDPGQGLRLIYYSQIVNDFQKGDIAEGYSVSREKKESFPLTVTSAQKNPTAFYLCASSPRGQGLGDEQFFGPGTRLTVL.

The genes are TRBV9 and TRBJ2-3; D unclear. Trimming cost V 0 bases and J 2 bases, with 7 bases left between them. The CDR3 runs 14 residues. The germline V gene encodes CDR1 SGDLS and CDR2 YYNGEE. DNA for the CDR3: TGTGCCAGCAGCGTAGCTCTTAACACAGATACGCAGTATTTT. Amino acids: CASSVALNTDTQYF.

J is TRBJ1-3 and V is TRBV9; 9 bases line up with TRBD1. Germline CDR1 is SGDLS and CDR2 is YYNGEE. With V trimmed by 2 bases and J by 0 bases, 3 bases remained unmatched. The CDR3 loop spans 16 amino acids. The CDR3 DNA reads TGTGCCAGCAGCGTTGGGACAGGGTCCTCTGGAAACACCATATATTTT. This encodes CASSVGTGSSGNTIYF.

A remark on this clone: This same CDR3 is encoded by further DNA sequences in the sample. The genes are TRBV28 and TRBJ2-7, with a possible D match to TRBD1 (6 bases). V lost 6 bases, J lost 7 bases, and 13 bases lay in between. Germline values: CDR1 MDHEN, CDR2 SYDVKM. The CDR3 consists of 12 residues. CDR3 bases: TGTGCCAGCAGGCGGACAGCCGTGGAGCAGTACTTC. Residues: CASRRTAVEQYF.

This chain links TRBV7-9 with TRBJ2-7; TRBD2 might be the D (5 bases). The germline V and J ends were trimmed by 3 bases and 2 bases, with 17 bases remaining between them. The CDR3 contains 16 residues. Germline CDR1 is SEHNR and CDR2 is FQNEAQ (reference sequence). The CDR3: CASSFSIRDFTYEQYF. CDR3 coding DNA: TGTGCCAGCAGCTTCTCCATCCGGGATTTCACCTACGAGCAGTACTTC.

This clone was counted once. The CDR3: CASSESDRGLTEAFF. The CDR3 nucleotides read TGTGCCAGCTCAGAAAGCGACAGGGGGCTCACTGAAGCTTTCTTT. The chain carries TRBV18 and TRBJ1-1; 10 nucleotides align to TRBD1. The V gene's germline CDR1 is KGHSH and CDR2 LQKENI. The V gene end was trimmed by 5 bases and the J gene end by 4 bases; junction bases not matched to a gene: 7. This CDR3 region has 15 residues. The entire variable domain, with the rest obtained from reference TRBV18 and TRBJ1-1, is as follows: NAGVMQNPRHLVRRRGQEARLRCSPMKGHSHVYWYRQLPEEGLKFMVYLQKENIIDESGMPKERFSAEFPKEGPSILRIQQVVRGDSAAYFCASSESDRGLTEAFFGQGTRLTVV.

CDR3 sequence (DNA): TGTGCCAGCAGCCAGGTCCCATTGGCAGGGGGATATGAGCAGTTCTTC. Protein: CASSQVPLAGGYEQFF. The chain employs TRBV3-1 (or the pseudogene TRBV3-2) and TRBJ2-1; 7 bases match TRBD1. Germline-derived CDR1 and CDR2 are LGHDT and YNNKEL (reference sequence). V trimming: 3 bases; J trimming: 8 bases; junction bases outside the gene matches: 13. The CDR3 runs to 16 residues.

For this clone: Other DNA sequences from this sample encode an identical CDR3 as well. The rearrangement uses TRBV3-1 (or the pseudogene TRBV3-2) and TRBJ2-7; the D gene is possibly TRBD2 (6 bases). CDR1 and CDR2 from the germline V gene are LGHDT and YNNKEL (reference sequence). The CDR3 has 16 amino acids. Trimming removed 1 base at V and 4 bases at J, with 17 bases between. The CDR3 protein is CASSQGSGGPSYEQYF. The CDR3 DNA reads as TGTGCCAGCAGCCAAGGTAGCGGAGGGCCTTCATACGAGCAGTACTTC.

The table lists this clone with a few counts. The chain has TRBV6-5 and TRBJ1-6; the D is unclear. CDR1 MNHEY and CDR2 SVGAGI come from the germline V gene. The V gene lost 8 bases and the J gene lost 8 bases, with 13 bases spanning the gap. This CDR3 comprises 13 residues. CDR3 sequence: CASHPGSDSPLHF. The CDR3 DNA reads TGTGCCAGCCATCCGGGGTCTGATTCACCCCTCCACTTT.

CDR3 sequence reads: CASARQVHEQYF. The CDR3 coding sequence is TGTGCCAGCGCCCGACAGGTCCACGAGCAGTACTTC. The chain uses TRBV12-3 or TRBV12-4 and TRBJ2-7; D may be TRBD1 (6 bases). Trimming took 8 bases from V and 5 from J, leaving 13 bases between them. The CDR3 has 12 residues.

V usage is TRBV5-1 and J usage is TRBJ2-7; TRBD1 might be the D (6 bases). Trimming shortened V by 1 base and J by 4 bases, and 15 bases separated the two germline ends. Germline V gives CDR1 SGHRS, CDR2 YFSETQ. There are 15 residues in the CDR3. Here the CDR3 DNA reads TGCGCCAGCAGCTTGTCATACGGACAGCCTTACGAGCAGTACTTC. It yields the protein CASSLSYGQPYEQYF.

This clone has only one observation. This rearrangement joins TRBV9 to TRBJ1-4; 7 bases are a match to TRBD1. After removal of 4 bases from V and 0 bases from J, the junction contained 9 bases not matched to a gene. The CDR3 is 17 amino acids. The germline V gene has CDR1 SGDLS and CDR2 YYNGEE. The CDR3 nucleotides are TGTGCCAGCAGCCCCCGGGACAGAGATGCAACTAATGAAAAACTGTTTTTT. Protein sequence: CASSPRDRDATNEKLFF. Full variable domain (rest looked up from reference TRBV9 and TRBJ1-4): DSGVTQTPKHLITATGQRVTLRCSPRSGDLSVYWYQQSLDQGLQFLIQYYNGEERAKGNILERFSAQQFPDLHSELNLSSLELGDSALYFCASSPRDRDATNEKLFFGSGTQLSVL.